Included here is one T cell receptor beta chain sequence, with context. Primers for the PCR totalled 60 Vbeta and 13 Jbeta. Sequencing was performed with immunoSEQ multiplex PCR; in TCRdb, only in-frame clones are kept and a portion is missing. The sample lists 150,000 to 200,000 clones, roughly 71% occurring once. This sample stems from a study of cytomegalovirus exposure and HLA in healthy donors. The germline V and J ends were trimmed by 6 bases and 7 bases, with 14 bases remaining between them. This CDR3 has 13 residues. CDR1 is SGHKS, CDR2 YYEKEE, per germline (reference sequence). The gene calls are TRBV5-5 and TRBJ2-1; tentative D call: TRBD2 (6 bases). The specimen was PBMCs. This TCR came from a male donor in good health and CMV-seropositive. The DNA for the CDR3 is TGTGCCAGCACGCCCGGGACTGATAATGAGCAGTTCTTC. The encoded protein is CASTPGTDNEQFF.